This T cell receptor beta chain was recovered during a study of molecular identifiers for immune sequencing clone quantification. Many counts were recorded for this clonotype. No antigen is known for it. Whole-study findings and limits: For highly expanded clones, sizes could be underestimated when identical TCR molecules share a barcode. The share of molecules held by clones above 20 RNA copies was over 97% in effector cells and under 1% in naive cells.

Previously described methods and listed TCR primers were employed for the bulk TCR libraries. A single record per CDR3 protein comes from TCRdb applying MiXCR to the PCR reads. The sample records approximately 54,000 distinct CDR3 sequences, roughly a quarter being singletons. When naive CD8 T cells were sorted, they were gated as CD8+CD4-CCR7+CD45RA+. Germline V gene data show CDR1 as MDHEN and CDR2 as SYDVKM. Trimming pared 3 bases from V and 4 bases from J, leaving 14 bases between. The CDR3 length is 15 residues. The sequence derives from a human donor in good health. Some libraries in this study had Jurkat cell RNA spiked in. The rearrangement joins TRBV28 to TRBJ2-3, with unresolved D. Input material: naive CD8+ T cells from blood, with Jurkat cell RNA spiked in. Subset denoted: FACS-sorted CD8+CD4-CCR7+CD45RA+ naive T cells. In DNA form, the CDR3 reads TGTGCCAGCAGTTTTTTTGCGGTAGACTCAGATACGCAGTATTTT. Translation: CASSFFAVDSDTQYF.